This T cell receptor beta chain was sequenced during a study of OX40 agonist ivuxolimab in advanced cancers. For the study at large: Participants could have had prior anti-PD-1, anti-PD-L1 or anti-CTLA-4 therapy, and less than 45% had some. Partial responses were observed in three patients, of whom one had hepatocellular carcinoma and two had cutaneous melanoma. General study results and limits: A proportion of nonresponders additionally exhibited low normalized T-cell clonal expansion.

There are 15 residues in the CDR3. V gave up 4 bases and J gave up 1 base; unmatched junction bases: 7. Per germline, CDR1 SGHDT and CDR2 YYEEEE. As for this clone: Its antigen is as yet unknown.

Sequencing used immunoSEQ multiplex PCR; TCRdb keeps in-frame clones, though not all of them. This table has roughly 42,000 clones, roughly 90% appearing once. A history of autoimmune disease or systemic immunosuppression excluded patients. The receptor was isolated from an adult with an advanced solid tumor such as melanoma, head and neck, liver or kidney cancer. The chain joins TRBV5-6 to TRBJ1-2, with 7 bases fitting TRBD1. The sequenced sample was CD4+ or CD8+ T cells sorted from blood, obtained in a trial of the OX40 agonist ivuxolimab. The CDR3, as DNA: TGTGCCAGCAGCGCGATCCGGGACAGTAACTATGGCTACACCTTC. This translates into CASSAIRDSNYGYTF.